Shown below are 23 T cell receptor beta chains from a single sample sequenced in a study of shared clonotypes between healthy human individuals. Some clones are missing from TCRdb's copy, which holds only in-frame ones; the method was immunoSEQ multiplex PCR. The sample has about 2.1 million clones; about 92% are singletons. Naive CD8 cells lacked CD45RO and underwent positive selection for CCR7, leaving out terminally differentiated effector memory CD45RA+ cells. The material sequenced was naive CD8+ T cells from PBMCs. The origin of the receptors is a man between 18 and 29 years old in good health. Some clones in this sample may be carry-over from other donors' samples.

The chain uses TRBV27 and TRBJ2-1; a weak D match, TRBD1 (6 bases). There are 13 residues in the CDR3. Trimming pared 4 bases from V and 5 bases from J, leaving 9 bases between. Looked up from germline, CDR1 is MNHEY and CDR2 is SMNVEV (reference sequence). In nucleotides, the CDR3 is TGTGCCAGCAGTTGGGGGCCGCACAATGAGCAGTTCTTC. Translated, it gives CASSWGPHNEQFF.

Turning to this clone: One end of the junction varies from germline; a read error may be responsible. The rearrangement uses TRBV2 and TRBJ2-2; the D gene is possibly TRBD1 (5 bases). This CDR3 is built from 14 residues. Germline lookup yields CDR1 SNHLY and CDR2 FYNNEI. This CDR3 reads CASREGVNTGELFF. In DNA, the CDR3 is TGTGCCAGCAGAGAAGGGGTCAACACCGGGGAGCTGTTTTTT.

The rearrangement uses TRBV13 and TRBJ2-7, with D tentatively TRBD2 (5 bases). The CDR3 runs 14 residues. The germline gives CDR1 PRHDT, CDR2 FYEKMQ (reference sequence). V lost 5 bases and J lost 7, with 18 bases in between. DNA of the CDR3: TGTGCCAGCAGCATAATGACTAACCAGGAGGAGCAGTACTTC. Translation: CASSIMTNQEEQYF.

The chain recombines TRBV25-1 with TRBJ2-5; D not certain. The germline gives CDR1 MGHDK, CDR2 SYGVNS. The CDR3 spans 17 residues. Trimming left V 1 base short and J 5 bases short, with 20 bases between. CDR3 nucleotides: TGTGCCAGCAGTGAATCGTTCCTAGACCCCATGAGGGAGACCCAGTACTTC. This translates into CASSESFLDPMRETQYF. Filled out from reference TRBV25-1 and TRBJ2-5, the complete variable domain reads EADIYQTPRYLVIGTGKKITLECSQTMGHDKMYWYQQDPGMELHLIHYSYGVNSTEKGDLSSESTVSRIRTEHFPLTLESARPSHTSQYLCASSESFLDPMRETQYFGPGTRLLVL.

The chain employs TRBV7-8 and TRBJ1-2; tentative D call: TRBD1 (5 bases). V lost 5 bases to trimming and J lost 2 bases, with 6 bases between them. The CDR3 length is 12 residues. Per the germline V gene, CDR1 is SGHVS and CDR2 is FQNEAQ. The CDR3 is CASSAGNYGYTF. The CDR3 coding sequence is TGTGCCAGCAGCGCAGGGAACTATGGCTACACCTTC.

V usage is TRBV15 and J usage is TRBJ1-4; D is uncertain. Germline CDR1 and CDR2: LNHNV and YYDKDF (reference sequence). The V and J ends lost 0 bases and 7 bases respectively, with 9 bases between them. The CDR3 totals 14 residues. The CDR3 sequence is CATSRDSATEKLFF. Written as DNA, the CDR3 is TGTGCCACCAGCAGAGATTCCGCGACTGAAAAACTGTTTTTT.

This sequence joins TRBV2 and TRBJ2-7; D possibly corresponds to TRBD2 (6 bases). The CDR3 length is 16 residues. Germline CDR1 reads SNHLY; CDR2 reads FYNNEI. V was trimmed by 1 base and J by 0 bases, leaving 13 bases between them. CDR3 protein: CASSEEMETSSYEQYF. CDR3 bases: TGTGCCAGCAGTGAAGAAATGGAGACTAGCTCCTACGAGCAGTACTTC.

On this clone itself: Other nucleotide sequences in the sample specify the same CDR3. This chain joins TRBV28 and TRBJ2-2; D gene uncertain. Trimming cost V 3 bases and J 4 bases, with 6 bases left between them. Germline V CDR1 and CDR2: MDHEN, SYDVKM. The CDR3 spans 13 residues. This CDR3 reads CASSFSRTGELFF. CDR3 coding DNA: TGTGCCAGCAGTTTCTCCCGCACCGGGGAGCTGTTTTTT.

This CDR3 is CASSTPNRGFIEQYF. DNA of the CDR3: TGTGCCAGCAGCACACCCAATAGGGGTTTCATAGAGCAGTACTTC. The J gene is TRBJ2-7, the V gene TRBV27, with a weak D call TRBD1 (5 bases). V lost 6 bases and J lost 7, with 22 bases in between. The germline V gene encodes CDR1 MNHEY and CDR2 SMNVEV (reference sequence). The CDR3 sequence is 15 residues long.

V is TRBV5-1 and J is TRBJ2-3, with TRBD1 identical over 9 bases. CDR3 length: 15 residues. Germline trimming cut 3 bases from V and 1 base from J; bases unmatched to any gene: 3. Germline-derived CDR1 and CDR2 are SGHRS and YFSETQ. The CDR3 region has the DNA TGCGCCAGCAGCTCCGGACAGGGGCGCACAGATACGCAGTATTTT. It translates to CASSSGQGRTDTQYF. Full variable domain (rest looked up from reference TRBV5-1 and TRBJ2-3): KAGVTQTPRYLIKTRGQQVTLSCSPISGHRSVSWYQQTPGQGLQFLFEYFSETQRNKGNFPGRFSGRQFSNSRSEMNVSTLELGDSALYLCASSSGQGRTDTQYFGPGTRLTVL.

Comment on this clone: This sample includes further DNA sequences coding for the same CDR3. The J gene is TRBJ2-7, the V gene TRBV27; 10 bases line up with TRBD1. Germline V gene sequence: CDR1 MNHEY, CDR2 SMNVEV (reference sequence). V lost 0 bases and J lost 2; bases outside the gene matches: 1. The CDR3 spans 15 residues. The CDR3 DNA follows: TGTGCCAGCAGTTTATCCGGACAGGGGGCCTACGAGCAGTACTTC. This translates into CASSLSGQGAYEQYF.

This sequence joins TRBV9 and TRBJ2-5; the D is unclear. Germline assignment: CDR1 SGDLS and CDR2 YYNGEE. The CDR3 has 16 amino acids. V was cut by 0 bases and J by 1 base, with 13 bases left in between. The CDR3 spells CASSVATGQAQETQYF. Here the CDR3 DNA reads TGTGCCAGCAGCGTAGCTACCGGGCAGGCCCAAGAGACCCAGTACTTC.

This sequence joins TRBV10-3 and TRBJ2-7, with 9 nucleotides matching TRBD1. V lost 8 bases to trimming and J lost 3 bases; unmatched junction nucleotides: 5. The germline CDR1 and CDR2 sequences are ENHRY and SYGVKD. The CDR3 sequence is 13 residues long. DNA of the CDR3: TGTGCCATCGGAACGGGACAGGGCTACGAGCAGTACTTC. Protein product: CAIGTGQGYEQYF.

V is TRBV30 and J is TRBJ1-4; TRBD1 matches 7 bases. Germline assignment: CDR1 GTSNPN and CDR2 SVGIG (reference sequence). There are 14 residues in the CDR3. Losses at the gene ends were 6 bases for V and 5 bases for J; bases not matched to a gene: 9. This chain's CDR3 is CACHGQVGNEKLFF. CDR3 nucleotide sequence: TGTGCCTGCCACGGACAGGTGGGAAATGAAAAACTGTTTTTT.

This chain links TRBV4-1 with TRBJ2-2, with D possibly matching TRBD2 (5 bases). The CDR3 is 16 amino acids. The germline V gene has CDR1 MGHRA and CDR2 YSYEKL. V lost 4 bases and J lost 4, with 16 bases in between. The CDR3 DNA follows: TGCGCCAGCAGCCTAGAAGGAGGACTTTTCACCGGGGAGCTGTTTTTT. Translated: CASSLEGGLFTGELFF.

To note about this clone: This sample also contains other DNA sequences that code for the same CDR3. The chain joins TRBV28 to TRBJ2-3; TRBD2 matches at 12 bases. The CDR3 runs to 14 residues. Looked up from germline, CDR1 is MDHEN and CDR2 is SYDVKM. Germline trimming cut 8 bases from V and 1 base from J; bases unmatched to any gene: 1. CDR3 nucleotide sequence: TGTGCCAGCCGACTAGCGGGAGGCACAGATACGCAGTATTTT. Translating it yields CASRLAGGTDTQYF.

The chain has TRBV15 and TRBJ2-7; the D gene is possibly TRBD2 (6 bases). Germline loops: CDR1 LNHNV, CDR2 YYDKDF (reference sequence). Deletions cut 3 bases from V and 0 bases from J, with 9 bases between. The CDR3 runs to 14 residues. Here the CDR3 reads CATSSSGSSYEQYF. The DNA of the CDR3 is TGTGCCACCAGCAGCAGCGGGTCCTCCTACGAGCAGTACTTC.

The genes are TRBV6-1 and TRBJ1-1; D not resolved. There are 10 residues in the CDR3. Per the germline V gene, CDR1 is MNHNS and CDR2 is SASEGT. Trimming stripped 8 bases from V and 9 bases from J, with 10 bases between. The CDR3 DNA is TGTGCCAGCGCCGGGTTCCAAGCTTTCTTT. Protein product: CASAGFQAFF.

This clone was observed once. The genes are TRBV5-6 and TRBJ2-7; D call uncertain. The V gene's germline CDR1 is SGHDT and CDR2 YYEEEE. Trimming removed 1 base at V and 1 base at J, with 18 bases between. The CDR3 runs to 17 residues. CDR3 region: CASSLMFPDARSYEQYF. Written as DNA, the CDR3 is TGTGCCAGCAGCTTGATGTTTCCAGATGCACGGTCCTACGAGCAGTACTTC.

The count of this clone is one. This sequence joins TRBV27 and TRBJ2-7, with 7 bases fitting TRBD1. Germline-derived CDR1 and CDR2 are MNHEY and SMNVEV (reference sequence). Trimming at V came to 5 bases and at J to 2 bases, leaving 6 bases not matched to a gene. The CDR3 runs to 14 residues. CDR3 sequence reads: CASSPFDRAYEQYF. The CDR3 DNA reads TGTGCCAGCAGTCCCTTCGACAGGGCCTACGAGCAGTACTTC.

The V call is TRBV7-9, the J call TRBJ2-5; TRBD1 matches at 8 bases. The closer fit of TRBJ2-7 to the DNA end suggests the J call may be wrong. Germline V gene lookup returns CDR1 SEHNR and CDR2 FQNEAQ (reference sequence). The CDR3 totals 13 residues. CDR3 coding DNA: TGTGCCAGCAGCTCAACAGGGGGCTACGAGCAGTACTTC. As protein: CASSSTGGYEQYF.

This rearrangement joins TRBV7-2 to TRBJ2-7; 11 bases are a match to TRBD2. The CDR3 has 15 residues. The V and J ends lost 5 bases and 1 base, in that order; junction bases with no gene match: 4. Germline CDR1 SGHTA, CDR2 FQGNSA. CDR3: CASSLLAGASYEQYF. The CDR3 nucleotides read TGTGCCAGCAGCCTACTAGCGGGGGCATCCTACGAGCAGTACTTC.

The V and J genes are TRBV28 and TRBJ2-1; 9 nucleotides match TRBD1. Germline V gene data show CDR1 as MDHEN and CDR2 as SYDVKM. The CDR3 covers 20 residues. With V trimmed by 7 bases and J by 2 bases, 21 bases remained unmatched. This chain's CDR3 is CASTRNVRDRAMMAYNEQFF. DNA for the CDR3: TGTGCCAGCACCAGAAACGTCCGGGACAGGGCTATGATGGCCTACAATGAGCAGTTCTTC.